Following are 4 T cell receptor beta chains from one sample sequenced in a study of graft-versus-host responses after intestinal transplantation. No antigen is known for these receptors. Here immunoSEQ multiplex PCR was the method, and the copy in TCRdb shows in-frame clones only, minus some. The sample holds 90,000 to 130,000 clones, 93% seen once. The input for sequencing was unstimulated CD8+ T cells sorted from spleen or lymph node cells, taken before transplant. The origin of the receptors is a human donor who was the organ donor for an intestinal transplant.

This clone was counted a single time. J is TRBJ1-2 and V is TRBV6-5; 7 bases are a match to TRBD1. After removal of 8 bases from V and 3 bases from J, the junction contained 12 bases not matched to a gene. Germline V gives CDR1 MNHEY, CDR2 SVGAGI. The CDR3 extends over 15 amino acids. The CDR3 region is CASFSWDSRDYGYTF. The CDR3 coding sequence is TGTGCCAGCTTTTCGTGGGACAGTCGTGACTATGGCTACACCTTC.

The rearrangement uses TRBV5-1 and TRBJ2-6; 8 bases agree with TRBD1. Trimming cost V 4 bases and J 2 bases; bases outside gene matches: 11. This CDR3 has 18 amino acids. CDR1 is SGHRS, CDR2 YFSETQ, per germline. CDR3 region: CASSIAAQGAAGANVLTF. In nucleotides, the CDR3 is TGCGCCAGCAGCATTGCGGCCCAGGGGGCAGCTGGGGCCAACGTCCTGACTTTC.

Details on this clone: The same CDR3 also results from other DNA sequences found in this sample. V usage is TRBV28 and J usage is TRBJ1-1; D is unresolved. Per germline, CDR1 MDHEN and CDR2 SYDVKM. The CDR3 contains 13 residues. Trimming took 3 bases from V and 1 from J, leaving 6 bases between them. The CDR3 reads CASSLGRNTEAFF. CDR3 DNA sequence: TGTGCCAGCAGTTTGGGGAGGAACACTGAAGCTTTCTTT.

This chain links TRBV7-9 with TRBJ2-2; 14 bases match TRBD2. V shed 5 bases and J 4 bases; nucleotides not matched to a gene: 6. This CDR3 comprises 17 residues. Germline assignment: CDR1 SEHNR and CDR2 FQNEAQ (reference sequence). The CDR3 DNA reads as TGTGCCAGCAGCCTGGGACTAGCGGGAGTCGGCACCGGGGAGCTGTTTTTT. It encodes CASSLGLAGVGTGELFF.